Presented here are 20 T cell receptor beta chains from one specimen sequenced in a study of blood T cell repertoires in COVID-19. Only in-frame clones appear in the TCRdb table, and some are missing; sequencing was by immunoSEQ multiplex PCR. The sample yields 150,000 or so clones, over 75% seen once. The sample consisted of peripheral blood. These receptors all come from a man in his 60s who had recovered from COVID-19.

V gene TRBV3-1 (or the pseudogene TRBV3-2) combines with J gene TRBJ2-2; maybe TRBD2 (5 bases). The germline V and J ends were trimmed by 0 bases and 4 bases, with 15 bases remaining between them. The germline V gene has CDR1 LGHDT and CDR2 YNNKEL (reference sequence). The CDR3 is 17 residues long. CDR3 sequence reads: CASSQDLRGFFTGELFF. The CDR3 coding sequence is TGTGCCAGCAGCCAAGATCTCCGAGGGTTCTTCACCGGGGAGCTGTTTTTT.

This chain connects TRBV5-1 to TRBJ2-5; a weak D match, TRBD1 (6 bases). V shed 3 bases and J shed 5 bases, with 14 bases lying between them. From germline, CDR1 is SGHRS and CDR2 YFSETQ. The CDR3 length is 14 residues. CDR3 bases: TGCGCCAGCAGCTCGACAGGCCCCCACGAGACCCAGTACTTC. It specifies CASSSTGPHETQYF. Variable domain in full (rest from reference TRBV5-1 and TRBJ2-5): KAGVTQTPRYLIKTRGQQVTLSCSPISGHRSVSWYQQTPGQGLQFLFEYFSETQRNKGNFPGRFSGRQFSNSRSEMNVSTLELGDSALYLCASSSTGPHETQYFGPGTRLLVL.

This chain links TRBV19 with TRBJ1-5; 11 bases fit TRBD1. Germline V gene sequence: CDR1 LNHDA, CDR2 SQIVND (reference sequence). V lost 5 bases to trimming and J lost 5 bases; unmatched junction nucleotides: 8. This CDR3 contains 16 residues. This CDR3 reads CASSSPGQGVYQPQHF. CDR3 coding DNA: TGTGCCAGTAGTTCCCCGGGACAGGGGGTCTATCAGCCCCAGCATTTT.

The chain has TRBV10-3 and TRBJ1-4; D possibly corresponds to TRBD1 (5 bases). V dropped 7 bases and J dropped 7 bases, with 13 bases sitting between them. CDR1 and CDR2 (germline): ENHRY, SYGVKD. The CDR3 totals 13 residues. The CDR3 loop reads CAINQGTGEKLFF. Written as DNA, the CDR3 is TGTGCCATCAATCAGGGCACTGGTGAAAAACTGTTTTTT.

This chain uses TRBV18 with TRBJ1-2, with 7 bases lining up with TRBD1. Germline assignment: CDR1 KGHSH and CDR2 LQKENI. This CDR3 is built from 16 residues. Germline trimming cut 3 bases from V and 0 bases from J; bases unmatched to any gene: 7. The DNA of the CDR3 is TGTGCCAGCTCACCTACGGGACAGTCCGCTAACTATGGCTACACCTTC. Its translation: CASSPTGQSANYGYTF.

This rearrangement joins TRBV12-5 to TRBJ1-1; the D is unclear. This CDR3 has 11 amino acids. CDR1 LGHNT and CDR2 FRNRAP come from the germline V gene. Here the CDR3 reads CATSLNTEAFF. Written as DNA, the CDR3 is TGTGCAACATCTTTGAACACTGAAGCTTTCTTT.

V and J are TRBV5-4 and TRBJ2-1, with TRBD1 identical over 7 bases. The CDR3 is 12 amino acids. From germline, CDR1 is SGHNT and CDR2 YYREEE (reference sequence). Trimming at V came to 3 bases and at J to 11 bases, leaving 5 bases not matched to a gene. CDR3 region: CASSWDSLKQFF. The DNA for the CDR3 is TGTGCCAGCAGCTGGGACAGTTTGAAGCAGTTCTTC.

The chain carries TRBV13 and TRBJ2-4, with D possibly matching TRBD1 (6 bases). In germline, CDR1 is PRHDT, CDR2 FYEKMQ (reference sequence). The CDR3 loop spans 14 amino acids. V lost 2 bases and J 5 bases, leaving 10 bases between the germline ends. Written as DNA, the CDR3 is TGTGCCAGCAGCTTAAACAGGGTGGAAAACATTCAGTACTTC. It is translated as CASSLNRVENIQYF.

V is TRBV10-3 and J is TRBJ1-2; no firm D call. The CDR3 covers 12 residues. Trimming took 3 bases from V and 4 from J, leaving 6 bases between them. Germline assignment: CDR1 ENHRY and CDR2 SYGVKD. CDR3 sequence (DNA): TGTGCCATCAGTGAAGAGGGCTATGGCTACACCTTC. It is translated as CAISEEGYGYTF.

The chain joins TRBV6-6 to TRBJ1-2; 7 bases are a match to TRBD1. Trimming at V came to 0 bases and at J to 4 bases, leaving 8 bases not matched to a gene. This CDR3 is 16 amino acids long. From germline, CDR1 is MNHNY and CDR2 SVGAGI (reference sequence). The CDR3: CASSYSTTGTSYGYTF. CDR3 in DNA: TGTGCCAGCAGTTACTCGACGACAGGGACGAGCTATGGCTACACCTTC.

The CDR3 bases are TGCGCCAGCAGCGTTCAGGGTCAGGAGTATGGCTACACCTTC. Amino acids: CASSVQGQEYGYTF. This rearrangement joins TRBV5-1 to TRBJ1-2; tentatively, D is TRBD1 (5 bases). Germline V gene sequence: CDR1 SGHRS, CDR2 YFSETQ. Trimming pared 4 bases from V and 5 bases from J, leaving 15 bases between. This CDR3 is 14 amino acids long.

The genes are TRBV6-5 and TRBJ1-6; 8 bases line up with TRBD1. V gave up 6 bases and J gave up 14 bases; unmatched junction bases: 15. CDR3 size: 15 residues. Germline V CDR1 and CDR2: MNHEY, SVGAGI. The CDR3 loop is CASRDLTGEGGTLHF. CDR3 bases: TGTGCCAGCAGGGACCTGACAGGGGAAGGGGGCACCCTCCACTTT.

The V and J genes are TRBV23-1 and TRBJ2-7; TRBD1 agrees at 7 bases. TRBV23-1 has ORF status, its function being uncertain. The V and J ends lost 9 bases and 7 bases, in that order; junction bases with no gene match: 3. CDR3 length: 10 amino acids. The CDR3 protein is CARQGREQYF. CDR3 bases: TGCGCCAGACAGGGGAGAGAGCAGTACTTC.

The sample holds one count of this clone. The chain employs TRBV27 and TRBJ2-1; 9 nucleotides align to TRBD1. The CDR3 runs to 19 residues. Germline CDR1 is MNHEY and CDR2 is SMNVEV (reference sequence). J gave up 8 bases and V 2 bases, and 19 bases lay outside the gene matches. The CDR3 sequence: CASSLKKGTGGTSGDEQFF. The CDR3 nucleotides are TGTGCCAGCAGTTTAAAAAAAGGAACAGGGGGCACCTCGGGGGATGAGCAGTTCTTC.

Comments on this clone: One end of the junction varies from germline; a read error may be responsible. The chain carries TRBV13 and TRBJ2-7; TRBD1 is a possible D gene (6 bases). Germline CDR1 is PRHDT and CDR2 is FYEKMQ (reference sequence). The CDR3 runs to 12 residues. CDR3 in DNA: TGTGCCAGCAGCTTAGCGGCGCAGGGGATGGACTTC. This codes for CASSLAAQGMDF. Based on the CDR3 plus reference TRBV13 and TRBJ2-7, the full variable domain is AAGVIQSPRHLIKEKRETATLKCYPIPRHDTVYWYQQGPGQDPQFLISFYEKMQSDKGSIPDRFSAQQFSDYHSELNMSSLELGDSALYFCASSLAAQGMDFGPGTRLTVT.

The chain is built from TRBV30 and TRBJ1-1, with D possibly TRBD1 on 5 matching bases. The CDR3 extends over 14 amino acids. With 2 bases removed from V and 1 base from J, the gap between germline ends came to 11 bases. Germline-derived CDR1 and CDR2 are GTSNPN and SVGIG (reference sequence). The CDR3 nucleotides are TGTGCCTGGAGTCCAGGGATTCAGAACACTGAAGCTTTCTTT. The encoded protein is CAWSPGIQNTEAFF.

Here the CDR3 reads CTSSQETSLGELFF. The CDR3 nucleotides are TGCACCAGCAGCCAAGAAACTAGCCTGGGGGAGCTGTTTTTT. V and J are TRBV1 and TRBJ2-2; the table calls TRBD2, which could not be checked here. TRBV1 is termed a pseudogene. The CDR3 sequence is 14 residues long.

V and J are TRBV18 and TRBJ1-2; 8 nucleotides match TRBD1. Per the germline V gene, CDR1 is KGHSH and CDR2 is LQKENI. This CDR3 has 17 amino acids. With V trimmed by 2 bases and J by 4 bases, 12 bases remained unmatched. The CDR3 coding sequence is TGTGCCAGCTCACCAGGTCGATCGGACAGGGCGGGCTATGGCTACACCTTC. Residues: CASSPGRSDRAGYGYTF.

V gene TRBV19 combines with J gene TRBJ1-1; TRBD1 matches at 7 bases. Germline CDR1 and CDR2: LNHDA and SQIVND (reference sequence). The CDR3 covers 14 residues. With V trimmed by 6 bases and J by 1 base, 5 bases remained unmatched. The CDR3 reads CASRQGQQNTEAFF. CDR3 coding DNA: TGTGCCAGTAGACAGGGACAGCAGAACACTGAAGCTTTCTTT.

As concerns this clone: Other DNA sequences in this sample translate to the same CDR3. CDR3 coding DNA: TGTGCCAGCAGCTTAGATAGGGGACAGGGGGCCGATGAGCAGTTCTTC. This encodes CASSLDRGQGADEQFF. The chain has TRBV11-3 and TRBJ2-1, with 12 nucleotides matching TRBD1. J gave up 8 bases and V 0 bases, and 5 bases lay outside the gene matches. Germline lookup yields CDR1 SGHNT and CDR2 YENEEA. The CDR3 loop spans 16 amino acids.